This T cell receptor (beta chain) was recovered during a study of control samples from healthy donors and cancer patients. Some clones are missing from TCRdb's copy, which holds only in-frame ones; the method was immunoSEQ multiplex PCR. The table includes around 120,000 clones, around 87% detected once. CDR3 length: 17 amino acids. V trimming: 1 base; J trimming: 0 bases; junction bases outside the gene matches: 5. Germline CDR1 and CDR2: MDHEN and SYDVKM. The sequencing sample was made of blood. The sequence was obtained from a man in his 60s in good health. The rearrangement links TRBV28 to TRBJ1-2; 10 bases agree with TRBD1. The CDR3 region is CASSLLGTGDSNYGYTF. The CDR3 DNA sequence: TGTGCCAGCAGTTTATTGGGGACAGGGGACTCTAACTATGGCTACACCTTC.